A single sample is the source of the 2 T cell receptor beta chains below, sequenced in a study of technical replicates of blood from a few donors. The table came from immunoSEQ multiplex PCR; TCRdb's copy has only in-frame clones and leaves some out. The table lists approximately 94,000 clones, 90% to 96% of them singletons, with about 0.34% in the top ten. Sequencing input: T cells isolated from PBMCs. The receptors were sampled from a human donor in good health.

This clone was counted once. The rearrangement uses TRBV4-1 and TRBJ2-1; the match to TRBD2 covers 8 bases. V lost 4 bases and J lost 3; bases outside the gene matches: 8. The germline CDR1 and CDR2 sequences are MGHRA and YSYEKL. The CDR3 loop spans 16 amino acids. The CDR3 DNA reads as TGCGCCAGCAGCCGTACTAGCGGAGCAAGCTACAATGAGCAGTTCTTC. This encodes CASSRTSGASYNEQFF.

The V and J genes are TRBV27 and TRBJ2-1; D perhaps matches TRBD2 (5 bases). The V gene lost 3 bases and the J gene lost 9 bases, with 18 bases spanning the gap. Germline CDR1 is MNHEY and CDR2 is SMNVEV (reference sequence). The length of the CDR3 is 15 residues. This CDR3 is CASSLEADIVGEQFF. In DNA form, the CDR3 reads TGTGCCAGCAGTTTGGAGGCCGACATAGTTGGTGAGCAGTTCTTC.